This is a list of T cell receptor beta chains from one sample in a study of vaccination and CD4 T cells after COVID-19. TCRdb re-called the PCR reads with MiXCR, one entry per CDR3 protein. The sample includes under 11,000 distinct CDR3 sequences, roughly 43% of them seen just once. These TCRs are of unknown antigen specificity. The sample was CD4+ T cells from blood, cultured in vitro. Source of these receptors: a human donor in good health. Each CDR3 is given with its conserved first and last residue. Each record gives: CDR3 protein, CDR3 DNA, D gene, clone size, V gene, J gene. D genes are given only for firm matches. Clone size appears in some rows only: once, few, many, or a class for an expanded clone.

cdr3_aa: CASSAGLAGWYEQYF
cdr3_nt: TGTGCCAGCAGCGCCGGACTAGCGGGATGGTACGAGCAGTACTTC
d_call: TRBD2
clone_size: .
v_call: TRBV28
j_call: TRBJ2-7

cdr3_aa: CASSYSGGVITEAFF
cdr3_nt: TGTGCCAGCAGTTACAGTGGAGGGGTTATCACTGAAGCTTTCTTT
d_call: .
clone_size: few
v_call: TRBV6-2/TRBV6-3
j_call: TRBJ1-1

cdr3_aa: CAMHLGGWGGYTF
cdr3_nt: TGTGCCATGCATCTAGGGGGCTGGGGTGGCTACACCTTC
d_call: TRBD1
clone_size: .
v_call: TRBV6-1
j_call: TRBJ1-2

cdr3_aa: CASSPRQGVDTGELFF
cdr3_nt: TGTGCCAGCAGCCCGCGACAGGGGGTGGACACCGGGGAGCTGTTTTTT
d_call: TRBD1
clone_size: .
v_call: TRBV7-2
j_call: TRBJ2-2

cdr3_aa: CASRESRDPESSYEQYF
cdr3_nt: TGTGCCAGCAGAGAAAGCCGGGACCCTGAGAGCTCCTACGAGCAGTACTTC
d_call: .
clone_size: few
v_call: TRBV28
j_call: TRBJ2-7

cdr3_aa: CASSPWTGDTQYF
cdr3_nt: TGTGCCAGCAGTCCGTGGACGGGAGATACGCAGTATTTT
d_call: .
clone_size: .
v_call: TRBV6-2/TRBV6-3
j_call: TRBJ2-3

cdr3_aa: CSAREPRTRRSGYGYTF
cdr3_nt: TGCAGTGCTAGAGAGCCACGGACCCGGCGCAGTGGCTATGGCTACACCTTC
d_call: .
clone_size: .
v_call: TRBV20-1
j_call: TRBJ1-2

cdr3_aa: CASSTTGGANGYTF
cdr3_nt: TGTGCCAGCAGTACCACAGGGGGCGCGAATGGCTACACCTTC
d_call: TRBD1
clone_size: few
v_call: TRBV6-1
j_call: TRBJ1-2

cdr3_aa: CASQRDNSPLHF
cdr3_nt: TGTGCCAGCCAAAGGGACAATTCACCCCTCCACTTT
d_call: .
clone_size: .
v_call: TRBV2
j_call: TRBJ1-6

cdr3_aa: CASSSQDTGELFF
cdr3_nt: TGTGCCAGCAGTTCCCAGGACACCGGGGAGCTGTTTTTT
d_call: .
clone_size: .
v_call: TRBV28
j_call: TRBJ2-2

cdr3_aa: CASQGDGGNQPQHF
cdr3_nt: TGTGCCTCCCAGGGGGACGGGGGCAATCAGCCCCAGCATTTT
d_call: TRBD1
clone_size: medium-sized
v_call: TRBV24-1
j_call: TRBJ1-5

cdr3_aa: CASSSGQGGTEAFF
cdr3_nt: TGTGCCAGTAGTTCCGGACAGGGCGGGACTGAAGCTTTCTTT
d_call: TRBD1
clone_size: .
v_call: TRBV19
j_call: TRBJ1-1

cdr3_aa: CSALGQKEQETQYF
cdr3_nt: TGCAGTGCACTCGGACAGAAAGAACAAGAGACCCAGTACTTC
d_call: .
clone_size: few
v_call: TRBV20-1
j_call: TRBJ2-5